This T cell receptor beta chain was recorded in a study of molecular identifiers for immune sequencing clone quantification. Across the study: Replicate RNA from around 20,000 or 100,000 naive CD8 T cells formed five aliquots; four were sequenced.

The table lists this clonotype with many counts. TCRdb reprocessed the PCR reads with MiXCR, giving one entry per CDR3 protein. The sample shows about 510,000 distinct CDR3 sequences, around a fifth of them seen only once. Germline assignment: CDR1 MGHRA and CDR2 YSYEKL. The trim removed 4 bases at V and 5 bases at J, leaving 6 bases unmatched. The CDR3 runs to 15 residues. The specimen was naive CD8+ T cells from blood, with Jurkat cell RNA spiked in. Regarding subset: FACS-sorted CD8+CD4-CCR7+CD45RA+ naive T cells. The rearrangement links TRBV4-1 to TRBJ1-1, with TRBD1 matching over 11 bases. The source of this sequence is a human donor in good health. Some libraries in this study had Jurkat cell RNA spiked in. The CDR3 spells CASSPTGQGATEAFF. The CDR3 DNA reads TGCGCCAGCAGCCCAACTGGACAGGGGGCTACTGAAGCTTTCTTT.